The 31 T cell receptor beta chains given below trace back to one sample, sequenced in a study of PD-1 blockade in classical Hodgkin lymphoma. Patients all relapsed after autologous stem cell transplantation, and there was variation in brentuximab vedotin exposure. Sequenced by immunoSEQ multiplex PCR; TCRdb stores in-frame clones only, minus some. The sample lists about 98,000 clones; more than 90% were seen once. The specimen was peripheral blood mononuclear cells (PBMCs), collected at baseline. The receptors come from a human donor with classical Hodgkin lymphoma.

The chain links TRBV5-1 to TRBJ2-1; unclear D gene. The CDR3 is 13 amino acids. The V gene's germline CDR1 is SGHRS and CDR2 YFSETQ. Trimming left V 0 bases short and J 5 bases short, with 6 bases between. In DNA, the CDR3 is TGCGCCAGCAGCTTGGTCCTGAACAATGAGCAGTTCTTC. It yields the protein CASSLVLNNEQFF. The full variable domain, completed using reference TRBV5-1 and TRBJ2-1, is KAGVTQTPRYLIKTRGQQVTLSCSPISGHRSVSWYQQTPGQGLQFLFEYFSETQRNKGNFPGRFSGRQFSNSRSEMNVSTLELGDSALYLCASSLVLNNEQFFGPGTRLTVL.

This CDR3 is CASSLQGPGNTIYF. The CDR3 coding sequence is TGTGCCAGCAGCTTGCAAGGCCCCGGAAACACCATATATTTT. The chain has TRBV27 and TRBJ1-3; D not certain. The germline gives CDR1 MNHEY, CDR2 SMNVEV (reference sequence). Trimming shortened V by 6 bases and J by 4 bases, and 13 bases separated the two germline ends. The CDR3 length is 14 residues.

The V and J genes are TRBV2 and TRBJ2-2, with TRBD2 matching 9 bases. Germline CDR1 and CDR2: SNHLY and FYNNEI. Trimming removed 5 bases from V and 5 bases from J; junction bases left unmatched: 15. The CDR3 consists of 18 residues. The CDR3 coding sequence is TGTGCCAGCAGTCCGTTTCAGGGACTAGCCCTGAGAACCGGGGAGCTGTTTTTT. Translation: CASSPFQGLALRTGELFF.

The J gene is TRBJ2-7, the V gene TRBV18; the D gene is possibly TRBD2 (5 bases). CDR1 KGHSH and CDR2 LQKENI come from the germline V gene. The V and J ends lost 2 bases and 3 bases respectively, with 8 bases between them. The CDR3 runs 13 residues. Written as DNA, the CDR3 is TGTGCCAGCTCACCATCGACTATCTACGAGCAGTACTTC. Residues: CASSPSTIYEQYF.

The chain employs TRBV10-1 and TRBJ2-1; either TRBD1 or TRBD2 may fit D (5 bases each). Per the germline V gene, CDR1 is WNHNN and CDR2 is SYGVQD (reference sequence). With 4 bases removed from V and 0 bases from J, the gap between germline ends came to 16 bases. The CDR3 extends over 17 amino acids. The CDR3: CASSAFGTQSSYNEQFF. CDR3 nucleotide sequence: TGCGCCAGCAGTGCCTTCGGGACCCAAAGCTCCTACAATGAGCAGTTCTTC.

The rearrangement uses TRBV5-6 and TRBJ1-2; 7 bases fit TRBD1. The ends lost 4 bases at V and 2 bases at J; junction bases unmatched: 8. CDR1 and CDR2 from the germline V gene are SGHDT and YYEEEE. CDR3 size: 15 residues. The CDR3 protein is CASSRPLQGNYGYTF. As DNA, the CDR3 is TGTGCCAGCAGCCGACCTTTACAGGGGAACTATGGCTACACCTTC.

The CDR3 spells CASSKTGVGAETQYF. CDR3 DNA: TGTGCCAGTAGTAAGACGGGAGTCGGCGCAGAGACCCAGTACTTC. This sequence joins TRBV19 and TRBJ2-5, with D possibly matching TRBD2 (6 bases). V gave up 4 bases and J gave up 4 bases, with 16 bases separating them. Germline CDR1 LNHDA, CDR2 SQIVND (reference sequence). There are 15 residues in the CDR3.

The rearrangement links TRBV7-9 to TRBJ2-5, with D possibly being TRBD1 (6 bases). This CDR3 contains 15 residues. V gave up 5 bases and J gave up 5 bases, with 18 bases separating them. Per germline, CDR1 SEHNR and CDR2 FQNEAQ (reference sequence). As DNA, the CDR3 is TGTGCCAGCAGCCCACGGACCGCGCAGGGGGAGACCCAGTACTTC. Protein sequence: CASSPRTAQGETQYF.

The chain carries TRBV4-1 and TRBJ2-7, with no clear D. The CDR3 contains 13 residues. V was trimmed by 3 bases and J by 3 bases, leaving 9 bases between them. The germline V gene has CDR1 MGHRA and CDR2 YSYEKL. The CDR3 DNA follows: TGCGCCAGCAGCCAGGTGGACGGCTACGAGCAGTACTTC. It specifies CASSQVDGYEQYF.

The chain is built from TRBV11-2 and TRBJ2-7; 10 bases are shared with TRBD2. There are 15 residues in the CDR3. Germline-derived CDR1 and CDR2 are SGHAT and FQNNGV. V lost 3 bases, J lost 3 bases, and 5 bases stayed unmatched. The CDR3 protein is CASSLTGTSVYEQYF. The CDR3 DNA reads TGTGCCAGCAGCTTGACCGGGACTAGCGTCTACGAGCAGTACTTC.

The chain links TRBV28 to TRBJ2-3, with 7 bases that match TRBD2. V was clipped by 2 bases and J by 2 bases; unmatched bases: 4. There are 15 residues in the CDR3. In germline, CDR1 is MDHEN, CDR2 SYDVKM. CDR3 sequence reads: CASSLRLAVTDTQYF. CDR3 coding DNA: TGTGCCAGCAGTTTAAGGCTAGCGGTCACAGATACGCAGTATTTT.

The chain carries TRBV19 and TRBJ2-1; possibly TRBD1 for D (5 bases). Germline-derived CDR1 and CDR2 are LNHDA and SQIVND (reference sequence). V dropped 8 bases and J dropped 0 bases, with 11 bases sitting between them. The CDR3 has 14 amino acids. The CDR3 DNA is TGTGCCAGTCGAGACAGCTACTCCTACAATGAGCAGTTCTTC. It specifies CASRDSYSYNEQFF.

This clone was found once. The chain is built from TRBV4-1 and TRBJ2-1, with 11 bases matching TRBD1. This CDR3 has 15 amino acids. Germline CDR1 and CDR2: MGHRA and YSYEKL. The ends lost 4 bases at V and 9 bases at J; junction bases unmatched: 8. DNA for the CDR3: TGCGCCAGCAGCCCAGGACAGGGGGCGTTTACTGAGCAGTTCTTC. Protein: CASSPGQGAFTEQFF.

The chain recombines TRBV27 with TRBJ2-2; no firm D call. The CDR3 is made up of 13 amino acids. V lost 4 bases, J lost 6 bases, and 9 bases lay in between. Germline lookup yields CDR1 MNHEY and CDR2 SMNVEV (reference sequence). The CDR3 coding sequence is TGTGCCAGCAGTTCAGGCTTCGCCGGGGAGCTGTTTTTT. Protein: CASSSGFAGELFF.

The chain carries TRBV5-1 and TRBJ2-3, with D unclear. The germline gives CDR1 SGHRS, CDR2 YFSETQ. The CDR3 covers 13 residues. V lost 3 bases and J 4 bases, leaving 9 bases between the germline ends. The CDR3 here is CASSSRVSDTQYF. The CDR3 coding sequence is TGCGCCAGCAGCTCCCGGGTCTCAGATACGCAGTATTTT. Together with reference TRBV5-1 and TRBJ2-3, the CDR3 gives the full variable domain: KAGVTQTPRYLIKTRGQQVTLSCSPISGHRSVSWYQQTPGQGLQFLFEYFSETQRNKGNFPGRFSGRQFSNSRSEMNVSTLELGDSALYLCASSSRVSDTQYFGPGTRLTVL.

J is TRBJ2-3 and V is TRBV6-6; maybe TRBD1 (5 bases). This CDR3 is built from 14 residues. The V gene's germline CDR1 is MNHNY and CDR2 SVGAGI (reference sequence). V shed 0 bases and J shed 5 bases, with 9 bases lying between them. Here the CDR3 reads CASSYSSQGDTQYF. In DNA, the CDR3 is TGTGCCAGCAGTTACTCGAGTCAGGGAGATACGCAGTATTTT.

This clone has just one count. One end of the junction does not line up with germline, which may come from a read error. The V call is TRBV10-2, the J call TRBJ1-5; tentatively, D is TRBD1 (6 bases). The CDR3 extends over 16 amino acids. Germline CDR1 reads WSHSY; CDR2 reads SAAADI. The CDR3: CARREGGGSSNQPQHF. The CDR3 DNA sequence: TGCGCCCGCAGGGAGGGGGGAGGGTCAAGCAATCAGCCCCAGCATTTT.

In this sample, this clone turned up once. The chain recombines TRBV6-1 with TRBJ2-7; D possibly corresponds to TRBD1 (6 bases). CDR3 length: 12 residues. Germline V lookup: CDR1 MNHNS, CDR2 SASEGT. Trimming took off 7 bases at V and 3 bases at J, with 10 bases between the two ends. DNA for the CDR3: TGTGCCAGCACTACAGGGAACTACGAGCAGTACTTC. Translated, it gives CASTTGNYEQYF.

The J gene is TRBJ2-1, the V gene TRBV9, with a tentative D call TRBD2 (6 bases). There are 15 residues in the CDR3. V lost 3 bases, J lost 7 bases, and 17 bases lay in between. Germline lookup yields CDR1 SGDLS and CDR2 YYNGEE. Here the CDR3 reads CASSGDLAAGNEQFF. The DNA for the CDR3 is TGTGCCAGCAGCGGCGATCTAGCCGCGGGGAATGAGCAGTTCTTC.

The rearrangement joins TRBV29-1 to TRBJ2-7; D is unclear. The CDR3 runs to 13 residues. V was clipped by 6 bases and J by 0 bases, with 12 bases between them. Germline lookup yields CDR1 SQVTM and CDR2 ANQGSEA. In DNA, the CDR3 is TGCAGCGTCTCGACCCCGTCCTCCTACGAGCAGTACTTC. This encodes CSVSTPSSYEQYF.

The chain has TRBV5-1 and TRBJ2-3, with 7 nucleotides matching TRBD1. This CDR3 contains 15 residues. With 4 bases clipped from V and 1 base from J, the junction kept 6 bases outside the gene matches. The germline V gene has CDR1 SGHRS and CDR2 YFSETQ. The CDR3 nucleotides read TGCGCCAGCAGCCCGTCCGGGACAGGCACAGATACGCAGTATTTT. Translated: CASSPSGTGTDTQYF.

This clone appeared once. This chain uses TRBV28 with TRBJ1-3; weak D call: TRBD1 (6 bases). This CDR3 has 14 amino acids. V gave up 5 bases and J gave up 4 bases, with 12 bases separating them. Germline V lookup: CDR1 MDHEN, CDR2 SYDVKM. In DNA, the CDR3 is TGTGCCAGCAGTGGCACAGGGCTAGGAAACACCATATATTTT. This encodes CASSGTGLGNTIYF. Using reference TRBV28 and TRBJ1-3 for the parts outside the CDR3, the full variable domain is DVKVTQSSRYLVKRTGEKVFLECVQDMDHENMFWYRQDPGLGLRLIYFSYDVKMKEKGDIPEGYSVSREKKERFSLILESASTNQTSMYLCASSGTGLGNTIYFGEGSWLTVV.

The rearrangement joins TRBV27 to TRBJ2-7; no reliable D call. The V end lost 5 bases, the J end lost 2 bases, and 13 bases lay between the germline ends. CDR1 and CDR2 from the germline V gene are MNHEY and SMNVEV (reference sequence). The CDR3 spans 14 residues. CDR3 in amino acids: CASSNTEVPYEQYF. CDR3 DNA: TGTGCCAGCAGTAATACAGAAGTACCCTACGAGCAGTACTTC.

J is TRBJ2-3 and V is TRBV5-4; 10 bases are shared with TRBD2. V gave up 4 bases and J gave up 4 bases; unmatched junction bases: 9. Germline loops: CDR1 SGHNT, CDR2 YYREEE (reference sequence). This CDR3 has 16 residues. The CDR3 bases are TGTGCCAGCAGCCCCTCCAGCGGGAGGGAGGCAGATACGCAGTATTTT. Protein product: CASSPSSGREADTQYF.

CDR3 bases: TGTGCCAGTAGTATAGCCTCGGCGGCGGGAGGGAGACCCGCCGGGGAGCTGTTTTTT. This encodes CASSIASAAGGRPAGELFF. The rearrangement uses TRBV19 and TRBJ2-2; 9 bases match TRBD2. Trimming took 1 base from V and 6 from J; bases not matched to a gene: 15. CDR1 LNHDA and CDR2 SQIVND come from the germline V gene (reference sequence). The CDR3 runs to 19 residues.

The V gene is TRBV6-1, the J gene TRBJ2-1, with TRBD2 matching 8 bases. Per germline, CDR1 MNHNS and CDR2 SASEGT. Trimming at V came to 5 bases and at J to 4 bases, leaving 4 bases not matched to a gene. The CDR3 extends over 14 amino acids. The chain's CDR3 is CASSRTSSYNEQFF. In nucleotides, the CDR3 is TGTGCCAGCAGTCGGACTAGCTCTTACAATGAGCAGTTCTTC.

The chain uses TRBV2 and TRBJ2-1, with D unresolved. The CDR3 is made up of 16 amino acids. Trimming left V 2 bases short and J 0 bases short, with 11 bases between. CDR1 is SNHLY and CDR2 is FYNNEI in the germline V gene. The CDR3: CASSEIAAFSYNEQFF. CDR3 bases: TGTGCCAGCAGTGAAATTGCGGCATTCTCCTACAATGAGCAGTTCTTC.

This chain uses TRBV5-6 with TRBJ2-1; D may be TRBD1 (6 bases). The CDR3 spans 13 residues. CDR1 and CDR2 (germline): SGHDT, YYEEEE. The V gene lost 7 bases and the J gene lost 7 bases, with 15 bases spanning the gap. The CDR3 loop is CASRTGFGNEQFF. CDR3 in DNA: TGTGCCAGCCGAACAGGGTTCGGGAATGAGCAGTTCTTC.

The chain combines TRBV30 with TRBJ2-7; D unclear. Germline CDR1 is GTSNPN and CDR2 is SVGIG (reference sequence). V was cut by 1 base and J by 9 bases, with 10 bases left in between. The CDR3 runs 11 residues. The CDR3 sequence: CAWSGRSVQYF. CDR3 sequence (DNA): TGTGCCTGGAGTGGAAGGTCGGTGCAGTACTTC.

The chain recombines TRBV2 with TRBJ1-3; D gene unclear. The CDR3 covers 13 residues. Trimming stripped 6 bases from V and 8 bases from J, with 14 bases between. Looked up from germline, CDR1 is SNHLY and CDR2 is FYNNEI. The CDR3 protein is CASSVTAGDTIYF. The CDR3 DNA is TGTGCCAGCAGCGTAACAGCCGGTGACACCATATATTTT.

The V and J genes are TRBV27 and TRBJ2-2; D ambiguous. The CDR3 extends over 14 amino acids. V shed 3 bases and J shed 1 base, with 6 bases lying between them. Germline V gene lookup returns CDR1 MNHEY and CDR2 SMNVEV (reference sequence). CDR3 coding DNA: TGTGCCAGCAGTTTCAACCGGAACACCGGGGAGCTGTTTTTT. It specifies CASSFNRNTGELFF.